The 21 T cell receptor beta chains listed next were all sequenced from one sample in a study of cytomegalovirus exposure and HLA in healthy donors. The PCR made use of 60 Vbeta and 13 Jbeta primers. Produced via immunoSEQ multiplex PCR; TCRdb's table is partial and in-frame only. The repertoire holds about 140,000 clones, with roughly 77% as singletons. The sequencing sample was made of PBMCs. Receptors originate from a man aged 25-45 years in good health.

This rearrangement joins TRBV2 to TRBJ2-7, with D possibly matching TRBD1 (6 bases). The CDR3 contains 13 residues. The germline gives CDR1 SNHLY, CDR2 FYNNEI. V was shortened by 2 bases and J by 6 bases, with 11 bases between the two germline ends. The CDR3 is CASSESSRGEQYF. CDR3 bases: TGTGCCAGCAGTGAATCCTCCAGGGGCGAGCAGTACTTC.

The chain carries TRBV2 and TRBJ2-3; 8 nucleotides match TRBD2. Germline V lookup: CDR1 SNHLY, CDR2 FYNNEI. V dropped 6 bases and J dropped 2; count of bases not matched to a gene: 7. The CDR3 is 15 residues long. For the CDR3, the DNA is TGTGCCAGCAGGGTAGCGGGAATGCCCACAGATACGCAGTATTTT. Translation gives CASRVAGMPTDTQYF. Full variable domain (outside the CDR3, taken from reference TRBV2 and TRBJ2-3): EPEVTQTPSHQVTQMGQEVILRCVPISNHLYFYWYRQILGQKVEFLVSFYNNEISEKSEIFDDQFSVERPDGSNFTLKIRSTKLEDSAMYFCASRVAGMPTDTQYFGPGTRLTVL.

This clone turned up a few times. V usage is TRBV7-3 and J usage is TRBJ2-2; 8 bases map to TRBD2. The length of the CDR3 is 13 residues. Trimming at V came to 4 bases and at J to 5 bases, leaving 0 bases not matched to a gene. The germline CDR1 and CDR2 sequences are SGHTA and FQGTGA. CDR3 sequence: CASSSSGTGELFF. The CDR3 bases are TGTGCCAGCAGCTCTAGCGGGACCGGGGAGCTGTTTTTT.

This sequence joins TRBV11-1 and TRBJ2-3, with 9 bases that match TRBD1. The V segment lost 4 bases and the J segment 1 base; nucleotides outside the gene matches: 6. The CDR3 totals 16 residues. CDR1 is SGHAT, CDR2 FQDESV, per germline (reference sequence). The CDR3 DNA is TGTGCCAGCAGCTCCGGACAGGGGTTGGGCACAGATACGCAGTATTTT. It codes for CASSSGQGLGTDTQYF.

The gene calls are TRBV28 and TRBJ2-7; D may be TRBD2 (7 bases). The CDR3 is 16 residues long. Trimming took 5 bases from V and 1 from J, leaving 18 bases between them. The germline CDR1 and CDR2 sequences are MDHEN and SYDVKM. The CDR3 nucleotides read TGTGCCAGCAGTCCTTGGGGGGGGCGGGAGTCCTACGAGCAGTACTTC. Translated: CASSPWGGRESYEQYF.

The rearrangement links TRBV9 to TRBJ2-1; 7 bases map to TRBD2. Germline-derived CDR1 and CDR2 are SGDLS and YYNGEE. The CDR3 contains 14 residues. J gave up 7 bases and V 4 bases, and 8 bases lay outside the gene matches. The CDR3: CASSPGGMSNEQFF. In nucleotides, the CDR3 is TGTGCCAGCAGCCCCGGGGGGATGTCGAATGAGCAGTTCTTC. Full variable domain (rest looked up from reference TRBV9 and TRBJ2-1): DSGVTQTPKHLITATGQRVTLRCSPRSGDLSVYWYQQSLDQGLQFLIQYYNGEERAKGNILERFSAQQFPDLHSELNLSSLELGDSALYFCASSPGGMSNEQFFGPGTRLTVL.

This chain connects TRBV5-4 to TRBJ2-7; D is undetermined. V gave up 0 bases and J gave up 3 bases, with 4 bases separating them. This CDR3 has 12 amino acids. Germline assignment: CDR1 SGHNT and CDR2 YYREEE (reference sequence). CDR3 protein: CASSLGYYEQYF. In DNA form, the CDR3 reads TGTGCCAGCAGCTTGGGTTACTACGAGCAGTACTTC.

As DNA, the CDR3 is TGCGCCAGCAGCGAACTAGCGGGGCAGGATACGCAGTATTTT. It specifies CASSELAGQDTQYF. V and J are TRBV5-1 and TRBJ2-3; 10 nucleotides align to TRBD2. The CDR3 is 14 residues long. From germline, CDR1 is SGHRS and CDR2 YFSETQ. The junction had 5 bases not matched to a gene; V was cut back by 4 bases and J by 6 bases.

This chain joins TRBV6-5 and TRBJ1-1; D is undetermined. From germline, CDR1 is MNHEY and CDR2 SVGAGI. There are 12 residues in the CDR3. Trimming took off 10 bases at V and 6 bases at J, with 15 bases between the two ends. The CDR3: CATRGDLAEAFF. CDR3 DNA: TGTGCCACACGCGGGGATCTAGCTGAAGCTTTCTTT.

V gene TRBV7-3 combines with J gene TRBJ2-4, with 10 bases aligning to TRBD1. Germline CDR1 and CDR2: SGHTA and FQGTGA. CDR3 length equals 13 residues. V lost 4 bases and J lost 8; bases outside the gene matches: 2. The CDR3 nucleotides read TGTGCCAGCAGCTCTGGACAGGGGGACATTCAGTACTTC. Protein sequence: CASSSGQGDIQYF.

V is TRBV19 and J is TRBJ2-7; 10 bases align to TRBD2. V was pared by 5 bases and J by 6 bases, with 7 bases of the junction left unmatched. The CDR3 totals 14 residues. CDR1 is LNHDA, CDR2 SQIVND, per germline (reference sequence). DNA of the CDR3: TGTGCCAGTAGTTCTCTAGCGGGAGTGGGCGAGCAGTACTTC. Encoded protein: CASSSLAGVGEQYF. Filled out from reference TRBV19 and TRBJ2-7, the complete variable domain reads DGGITQSPKYLFRKEGQNVTLSCEQNLNHDAMYWYRQDPGQGLRLIYYSQIVNDFQKGDIAEGYSVSREKKESFPLTVTSAQKNPTAFYLCASSSLAGVGEQYFGPGTRLTVT.

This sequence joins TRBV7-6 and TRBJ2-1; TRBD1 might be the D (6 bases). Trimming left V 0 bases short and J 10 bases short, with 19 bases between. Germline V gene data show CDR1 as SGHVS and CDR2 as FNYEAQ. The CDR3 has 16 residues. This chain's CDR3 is CASSLAGAEISGEQFF. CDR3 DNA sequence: TGTGCCAGCAGCTTAGCGGGGGCTGAGATCAGCGGAGAGCAGTTCTTC.

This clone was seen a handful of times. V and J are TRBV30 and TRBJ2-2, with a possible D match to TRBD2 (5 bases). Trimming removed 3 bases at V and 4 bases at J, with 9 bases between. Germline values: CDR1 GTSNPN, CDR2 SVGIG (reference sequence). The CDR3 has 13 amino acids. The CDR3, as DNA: TGTGCCTGGAGCTACCGGGGCACCGGGGAGCTGTTTTTT. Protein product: CAWSYRGTGELFF. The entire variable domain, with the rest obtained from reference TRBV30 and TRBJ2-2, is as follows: SQTIHQWPATLVQPVGSPLSLECTVEGTSNPNLYWYRQAAGRGLQLLFYSVGIGQISSEVPQNLSASRPQDRQFILSSKKLLLSDSGFYLCAWSYRGTGELFFGEGSRLTVL.

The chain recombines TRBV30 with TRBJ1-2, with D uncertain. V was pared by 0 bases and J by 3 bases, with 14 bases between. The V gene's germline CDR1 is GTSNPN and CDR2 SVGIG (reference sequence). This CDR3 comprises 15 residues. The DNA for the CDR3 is TGTGCCTGGAGTGTGTTAGGGAAGGAGGACTATGGCTACACCTTC. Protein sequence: CAWSVLGKEDYGYTF.

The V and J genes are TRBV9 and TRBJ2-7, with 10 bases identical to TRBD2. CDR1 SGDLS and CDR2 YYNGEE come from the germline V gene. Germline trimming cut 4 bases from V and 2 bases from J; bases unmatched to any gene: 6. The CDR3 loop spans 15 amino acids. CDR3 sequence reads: CASSPSTSGTYEQYF. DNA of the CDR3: TGTGCCAGCAGCCCGAGCACTAGCGGGACCTACGAGCAGTACTTC. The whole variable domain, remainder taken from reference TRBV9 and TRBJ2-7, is DSGVTQTPKHLITATGQRVTLRCSPRSGDLSVYWYQQSLDQGLQFLIQYYNGEERAKGNILERFSAQQFPDLHSELNLSSLELGDSALYFCASSPSTSGTYEQYFGPGTRLTVT.

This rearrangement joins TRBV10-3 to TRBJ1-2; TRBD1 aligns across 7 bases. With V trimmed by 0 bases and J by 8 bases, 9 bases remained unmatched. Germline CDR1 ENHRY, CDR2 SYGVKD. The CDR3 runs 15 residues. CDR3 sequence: CAISESDTGVVGYTF. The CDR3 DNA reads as TGTGCCATCAGTGAGTCAGATACAGGGGTTGTGGGCTACACCTTC.

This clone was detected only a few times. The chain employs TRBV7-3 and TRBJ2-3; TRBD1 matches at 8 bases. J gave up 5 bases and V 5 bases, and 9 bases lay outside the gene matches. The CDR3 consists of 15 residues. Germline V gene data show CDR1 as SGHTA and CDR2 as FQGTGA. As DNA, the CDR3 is TGTGCCAGCAGCCAGCGACAGGGGATGAGAGATACGCAGTATTTT. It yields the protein CASSQRQGMRDTQYF.

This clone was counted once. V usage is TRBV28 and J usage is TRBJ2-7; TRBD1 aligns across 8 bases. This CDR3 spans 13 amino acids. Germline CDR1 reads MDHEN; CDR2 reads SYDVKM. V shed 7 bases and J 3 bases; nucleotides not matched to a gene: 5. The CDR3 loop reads CASTGTGGYEQYF. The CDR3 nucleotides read TGTGCCAGCACCGGGACAGGAGGCTACGAGCAGTACTTC.

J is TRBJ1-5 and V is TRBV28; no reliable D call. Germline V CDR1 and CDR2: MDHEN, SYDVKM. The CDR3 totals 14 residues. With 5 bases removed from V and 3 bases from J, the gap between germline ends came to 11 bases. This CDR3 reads CASSIPRVNQPQHF. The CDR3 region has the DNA TGTGCCAGCAGTATCCCGCGGGTCAATCAGCCCCAGCATTTT.

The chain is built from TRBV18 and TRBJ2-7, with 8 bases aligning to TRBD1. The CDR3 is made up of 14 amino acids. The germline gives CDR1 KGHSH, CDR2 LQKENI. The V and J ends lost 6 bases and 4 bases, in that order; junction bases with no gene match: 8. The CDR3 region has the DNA TGTGCCAGCTCGCTTACAGGGGGACTGTACGAGCAGTACTTC. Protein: CASSLTGGLYEQYF.

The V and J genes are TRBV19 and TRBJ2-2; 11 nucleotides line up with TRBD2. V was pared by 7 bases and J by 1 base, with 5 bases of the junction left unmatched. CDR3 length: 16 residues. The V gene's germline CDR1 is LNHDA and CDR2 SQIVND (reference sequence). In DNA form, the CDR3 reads TGTGCCAGTATAGCGGGAGGGTTCAAGAACACCGGGGAGCTGTTTTTT. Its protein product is CASIAGGFKNTGELFF.